A selection of T cell receptor beta chains follows, all from one sample in a study of blood T cell repertoires in COVID-19. The assay was immunoSEQ multiplex PCR, and TCRdb's table has in-frame clones only and misses some. The table records fewer than 90,000 clones, nearly 95% of them present only once. The sample consisted of peripheral blood. These receptors originate from a human donor with active COVID-19. The donor label of this sample is uncertain. CDR3s include the opening cysteine and the closing phenylalanine or tryptophan. The D gene is left open where the match is weak. The size field is filled for only some rows; it gives once, few, many or a size class.

v_call	j_call	clone_size	d_call	cdr3_nt	cdr3_aa
TRBV5-1	TRBJ2-7	.	.	TGCGCCAGCAGCTCCACCGAGGGCTACGAGCAGTACTTC	CASSSTEGYEQYF
TRBV2	TRBJ1-5	few	.	TGTGCCAGCGTAGCAGAGCGCAATCAGCCCCAGCATTTT	CASVAERNQPQHF
TRBV10-3	TRBJ2-1	.	TRBD2	TGTGCCCATGGGAAACTAGCGGGGGATCACAATGAGCAGTTCTTC	CAHGKLAGDHNEQFF
TRBV4-2	TRBJ2-5	.	.	TGTGCCAGCAGCCAAGACCCGACTAGACAAGAGGCCCAGTACTTC	CASSQDPTRQEAQYF
TRBV29-1	TRBJ1-1	.	.	TGCAGCGTTGTCAGGCAGTTAGACACTGAAGCTTTCTTT	CSVVRQLDTEAFF
TRBV6-5	TRBJ1-2	.	.	TGTGCCAGCAGCCCGGACAATAGATATGGCTACACCTTC	CASSPDNRYGYTF
TRBV6-5	TRBJ2-7	.	TRBD1	TGTGCCAGCAGCCGGACAGGGGAAGACTACGAGCAGTACTTC	CASSRTGEDYEQYF
TRBV3-1/TRBV3-2	TRBJ2-1	.	TRBD2	TGTGCCAGCAGCCAAGGGCCCAGACTAGCGGGAGGGGATGAGCAGTTCTTC	CASSQGPRLAGGDEQFF
TRBV6-1	TRBJ2-2	.	TRBD1	TGTGCCAGCAGTGAACACCAGGGGGCGGGCGGTAGATTCACCGGGGAGCTGTTTTTT	CASSEHQGAGGRFTGELFF
TRBV27	TRBJ2-7	.	TRBD1	TGTGCCAGCAGTACAACGGACAGGGCCGACGAGCAGTACTTC	CASSTTDRADEQYF
TRBV27	TRBJ2-3	.	.	TGTGCCAGCACCACACCCTCAGATACGCAGTATTTT	CASTTPSDTQYF
TRBV5-1	TRBJ2-3	.	.	TGCGCCAGCAGCTTAACGACAACCCCAGATACGCAGTATTTT	CASSLTTTPDTQYF
TRBV5-1	TRBJ2-1	.	.	TGCGCCAGCAGCTTGGGCCAGGGGTTTTACAATGAGCAGTTCTTC	CASSLGQGFYNEQFF
TRBV7-9	TRBJ2-3	.	.	TGTGCCAGCAGCTTAGGTGTTTCGGATACGCAGTATTTT	CASSLGVSDTQYF
TRBV5-5	TRBJ2-7	.	.	TGTGCCAGCAGCCCGCGGGGACCGATCAACTACGAGCAGTACTTC	CASSPRGPINYEQYF
TRBV7-9	TRBJ1-1	.	.	TGTGCCAGCAGCTTAGCGTTGGCTGGGGGCGGGCCTGAAGCTTTCTTT	CASSLALAGGGPEAFF
TRBV6-5	TRBJ2-2	.	TRBD1	TGTGCCAGCAGCCGGGGACAGGGGACCGGGGAGCTGTTTTTT	CASSRGQGTGELFF
TRBV11-3	TRBJ1-1	.	.	TGTGCCAGCAGCTTACCCCGGGTGGGGACTAACACTGAAGCTTTCTTT	CASSLPRVGTNTEAFF
TRBV4-3	TRBJ1-2	.	.	TGCGCCAGCAGCCAAGACGTCCGGGGGGCGTACATATCCGTCTATGGCTACACCTTC	CASSQDVRGAYISVYGYTF
TRBV18	TRBJ2-7	.	.	TGTGCCAGCTCACCGAGGGACTCCGGCTACGAGCAGTACTTC	CASSPRDSGYEQYF
TRBV3-1/TRBV3-2	TRBJ2-1	once	TRBD1	TGTGCCAGCAGCCTCCGGGACAGGGCACTAGGCGGGTCCTACAATGAGCAGTTCTTC	CASSLRDRALGGSYNEQFF
TRBV24-1	TRBJ2-7	once	TRBD1	TGTGCCCCCGTGGGGGGGGGACAGGGCTACGAGCAGTACTTC	CAPVGGGQGYEQYF
TRBV28	TRBJ2-7	.	.	TGTGCCAGCAGTTTCCCCCAGGACTTAAATCGTGCCTACGAGCAGTACTTC	CASSFPQDLNRAYEQYF
TRBV3-1/TRBV3-2	TRBJ1-4	.	.	TGTGCCAGCAGCCAAGGCAGGGGTGGCGAAAAACTGTTTTTT	CASSQGRGGEKLFF
TRBV12-3/TRBV12-4	TRBJ2-2	.	.	TGTGCCAGCAGGATAGTTGGGGAGCTGTTTTTT	CASRIVGELFF
TRBV21-1	TRBJ1-2	few	.	TGTGCCAGCAGCAAAGTAAAGGTGAGGAAGGGGGCTAACTATGGCTACACCTTC	CASSKVKVRKGANYGYTF
TRBV4-1	TRBJ2-5	.	.	TGCGCCAGCAGCCAAGTAGGGGTAGAGACCCAGTACTTC	CASSQVGVETQYF
TRBV5-1	TRBJ2-3	.	.	TGCGCCAGCAGCGGAATACAGCCCACAGATACGCAGTATTTT	CASSGIQPTDTQYF
TRBV3-1/TRBV3-2	TRBJ2-7	.	TRBD1	TGTGCCAGCAGCTTGGACAGGGGGACCTACGAGCAGTACTTC	CASSLDRGTYEQYF
TRBV5-4	TRBJ2-5	.	TRBD2	TGTGCCAGCAGCTTGGTTCTAGCGGGGGGGGGAGAGACCCAGTACTTC	CASSLVLAGGGETQYF
TRBV11-3	TRBJ1-1	.	.	TGTGCCAGCAGGAGGGGGGGTACTGAAGCTTTCTTT	CASRRGGTEAFF
TRBV19	TRBJ2-1	once	TRBD2	TGTGCCTCAAATGGGGGGGTAGGGTCGCATGAGCAGTTCTTC	CASNGGVGSHEQFF
TRBV27	TRBJ1-5	.	.	TGTGCCAGCAGTTTTTTCCCCGGTCAGCCCCAGCATTTT	CASSFFPGQPQHF
TRBV6-6	TRBJ2-2	.	TRBD2	TGTGCCAGCACCTCGGGACTAGCGGGGGGTACCGGGGAGCTGTTTTTT	CASTSGLAGGTGELFF
TRBV5-1	TRBJ1-2	once	TRBD1	TGCGCCAGCAGCTTGGGGACAGGGGACAGGATCTATGGCTACACCTTC	CASSLGTGDRIYGYTF
TRBV7-2	TRBJ2-4	.	.	TGTGCCAGCAGCTCTCCCCGACAGGAGGCAAACATTCAGTACTTC	CASSSPRQEANIQYF
TRBV15	TRBJ1-2	.	TRBD1	TGTGCCACCAGCAGAGGGACAGGGGGAATCTATGGCTACACCTTC	CATSRGTGGIYGYTF
TRBV5-6	TRBJ1-4	.	TRBD1	TGTGCCACCACCTCCCGACGGGACAGTACTAATGAAAAACTGTTTTTT	CATTSRRDSTNEKLFF
TRBV28	TRBJ1-1	once	TRBD1	TGTGCCAGCAGTCTCCTTCGACCGGGACAGGGGCCCGGAGGCACTGAAGCTTTCTTT	CASSLLRPGQGPGGTEAFF
TRBV5-8	TRBJ2-7	.	.	TGTGCCAGCAGCGTCCGGTCGCGTCGCGAGCAGTACTTC	CASSVRSRREQYF
TRBV18	TRBJ2-6	.	TRBD1	TGTGCCAGCTCCCCGGACAGGGCTGGGGCCAACGTCCTGACTTTC	CASSPDRAGANVLTF
TRBV29-1	TRBJ1-6	.	.	TGCAGCGTGGGACTGTTTACTTACCCACCCCTCCACTTT	CSVGLFTYPPLHF
TRBV18	TRBJ2-5	.	.	TGTGCCAGCTCACCCCCCGTTGGGGGGGCAAGGGAGACCCAGTACTTC	CASSPPVGGARETQYF
TRBV27	TRBJ1-5	.	.	TGTGCCACCCCAAAAGGCAGGGAAAATCAGCCCCAGCATTTT	CATPKGRENQPQHF
TRBV11-1	TRBJ2-5	.	TRBD1	TGTGCCAGCAGCCTTCAGCAGGGGGCTCGTGAGACCCAGTACTTC	CASSLQQGARETQYF